Here is one T cell receptor beta chain with its context. Generated by immunoSEQ multiplex PCR, the TCRdb table keeps only in-frame clones and is missing some. The repertoire holds approximately 70,000 clones, 82% seen once, with about 13% in the top ten. In germline, CDR1 is MNHNS, CDR2 SASEGT. The V and J ends lost 3 bases and 9 bases respectively, with 12 bases between them. There are 12 residues in the CDR3. The data derive from a study of blood T cell repertoires in COVID-19. This clonotype was sampled from an elderly woman with acute or convalescent COVID-19. The source material was peripheral blood. The gene calls are TRBV6-1 and TRBJ2-7; D unclear. The CDR3 coding sequence is TGTGCCAGCAGTGATGGGCCAGGCGTGCAGTACTTC. Encoded protein: CASSDGPGVQYF.